Each of the 14 T cell receptor beta chains below was sequenced from the same sample in a study of T cell repertoires in cytomegalovirus infection. MiXCR was run by TCRdb on the reads, yielding one entry per CDR3 protein. The sample lists a few hundred thousand distinct CDR3 sequences, about 18% occurring once. The sample comprised CD8+ T cells from PBMCs. These receptors were taken from a human donor in good health (CMV status not recorded). Some clones in this sample may be carry-over from other donors' samples.

This rearrangement joins TRBV15 to TRBJ2-4; D call uncertain. The CDR3 is made up of 13 amino acids. Germline V gene data show CDR1 as LNHNV and CDR2 as YYDKDF (reference sequence). Trimming left V 3 bases short and J 5 bases short, with 8 bases between. The CDR3 DNA follows: TGTGCCACCAGCAGGGCCGGAGAAAACATTCAGTACTTC. Its protein is CATSRAGENIQYF.

This clonotype was counted a few times. The rearrangement links TRBV5-1 to TRBJ2-3, with D possibly TRBD1 on 6 matching bases. The CDR3 has 15 amino acids. Per germline, CDR1 SGHRS and CDR2 YFSETQ. The V gene lost 0 bases and the J gene lost 2 bases, with 10 bases spanning the gap. CDR3 residues: CASSLEAGVTDTQYF. CDR3 nucleotides: TGCGCCAGCAGCTTGGAAGCAGGGGTCACAGATACGCAGTATTTT.

This chain joins TRBV28 and TRBJ1-4, with D maybe TRBD1 (5 bases). CDR3 size: 15 residues. Germline values: CDR1 MDHEN, CDR2 SYDVKM. V lost 7 bases and J 6 bases, leaving 18 bases between the germline ends. The CDR3 coding sequence is TGTGCCAGCACACTCACAGGCGCCTTACATGAAAAACTGTTTTTT. Protein: CASTLTGALHEKLFF.

The chain carries TRBV7-6 and TRBJ1-2; 8 bases are shared with TRBD1. CDR1 and CDR2 (germline): SGHVS, FNYEAQ. V lost 3 bases to trimming and J lost 3 bases; unmatched junction nucleotides: 15. The CDR3 consists of 18 residues. The CDR3 sequence is CASSFDGQGKGVDYGYTF. The DNA for the CDR3 is TGTGCCAGCAGCTTTGACGGACAGGGAAAGGGGGTCGACTATGGCTACACCTTC.

At least ten counts were recorded for this clonotype. The rearrangement links TRBV7-2 to TRBJ1-1; TRBD1 aligns across 12 bases. Germline assignment: CDR1 SGHTA and CDR2 FQGNSA. With V trimmed by 4 bases and J by 3 bases, 12 bases remained unmatched. This CDR3 is 18 amino acids long. The CDR3 protein is CASSSPPGQGAFYTEAFF. CDR3 DNA sequence: TGTGCCAGCAGCTCACCACCGGGACAGGGGGCGTTTTACACTGAAGCTTTCTTT.

V is TRBV9 and J is TRBJ2-7; D gene ambiguous. Trimming stripped 4 bases from V and 2 bases from J, with 19 bases between. Per germline, CDR1 SGDLS and CDR2 YYNGEE. This CDR3 spans 16 amino acids. The CDR3 region is CASSPRGADSTYEQYF. The CDR3 DNA reads as TGTGCCAGCAGCCCCCGAGGTGCAGATTCGACCTACGAGCAGTACTTC.

The V call is TRBV10-3, the J call TRBJ1-1; D remains ambiguous. The germline CDR1 and CDR2 sequences are ENHRY and SYGVKD. V was pared by 0 bases and J by 4 bases, with 15 bases between. This CDR3 is 16 amino acids long. The CDR3 is CAISESVENPRTEAFF. The CDR3, as DNA: TGTGCCATCAGTGAGTCGGTAGAAAACCCTCGCACTGAAGCTTTCTTT.

This clonotype was detected ten times or more. V gene TRBV2 combines with J gene TRBJ2-1, with 10 bases lining up with TRBD1. The CDR3 covers 14 residues. Germline V lookup: CDR1 SNHLY, CDR2 FYNNEI. The junction had 3 bases not matched to a gene; V was cut back by 7 bases and J by 3 bases. The CDR3 DNA reads as TGTGCCAGCAAAGGGACAGGGGTCTACAATGAGCAGTTCTTC. Translated: CASKGTGVYNEQFF.

The J gene is TRBJ1-2, the V gene TRBV6-2 or TRBV6-3; 9 nucleotides agree with TRBD1. Germline loops: CDR1 MNHEY, CDR2 SVGEGT. The CDR3 sequence is 14 residues long. V gave up 4 bases and J gave up 7 bases; unmatched junction bases: 7. CDR3 sequence reads: CASSFSTGGSGYTF. CDR3 nucleotide sequence: TGTGCCAGCAGTTTTTCTACAGGGGGCTCTGGCTACACCTTC.

This clonotype was detected ten times or more. The J gene is TRBJ2-1, the V gene TRBV29-1; the D gene is possibly TRBD1 (5 bases). This CDR3 comprises 11 residues. In germline, CDR1 is SQVTM, CDR2 ANQGSEA. Between the trimmed V and J ends, which lost 7 bases and 8 bases, there was a span of 12 bases. CDR3 coding DNA: TGCAGCGCCTTCCAGGGCGATGAGCAGTTCTTC. Residues: CSAFQGDEQFF.

The V and J genes are TRBV7-9 and TRBJ1-5; D call uncertain. Germline loops: CDR1 SEHNR, CDR2 FQNEAQ (reference sequence). Trimming removed 4 bases at V and 6 bases at J, with 7 bases between. The CDR3 contains 12 residues. CDR3 coding DNA: TGTGCCAGCAGCTCTGACGCTCAGCCCCAGCATTTT. It codes for CASSSDAQPQHF.

This clonotype was observed a single time. The chain links TRBV20-1 to TRBJ1-2, with 9 bases that match TRBD1. Germline V gene data show CDR1 as DFQATT and CDR2 as SNEGSKA (reference sequence). The CDR3 extends over 15 amino acids. V lost 0 bases and J lost 8; bases outside the gene matches: 10. The CDR3 DNA sequence: TGCAGTGCTAGAGATCGGCCACAGGGGGCGGACGGCTACACCTTC. Its protein product is CSARDRPQGADGYTF.

This clonotype came up many times. This sequence joins TRBV7-6 and TRBJ2-5; 13 positions match TRBD2. Germline values: CDR1 SGHVS, CDR2 FNYEAQ. V lost 4 bases to trimming and J lost 3 bases; unmatched junction nucleotides: 2. This CDR3 has 15 residues. The CDR3 nucleotides read TGTGCCAGCAGCTCGACTAGCGGGGGGAAAGAGACCCAGTACTTC. Protein product: CASSSTSGGKETQYF.

The chain uses TRBV5-1 and TRBJ2-1; D not certain. The CDR3 consists of 14 residues. Germline V gene sequence: CDR1 SGHRS, CDR2 YFSETQ. Trimming removed 0 bases at V and 3 bases at J, with 7 bases between. The CDR3 region is CASSLEASYNEQFF. The CDR3 DNA reads TGCGCCAGCAGCTTGGAGGCGAGCTACAATGAGCAGTTCTTC.